Shown below are 10 T cell receptor beta chains from a single sample sequenced in a study of CD8 T cells in Susac syndrome. The RNA, roughly 0.5 to 1 ug, was put through reverse transcription using random hexamers. MiXCR, run by TCRdb on the immunoSEQ multiplex PCR reads, gives a single entry per CDR3 protein. The sample has 200,000 to 250,000 distinct CDR3 sequences, 95% seen once; the top ten hold 0.075% to 0.095%. Sequenced input: CD4+ T cells from PBMCs. The receptor source for this set is a human donor with multiple sclerosis.

CDR3 sequence reads: CSVLASFSTDTQYF. For the CDR3, the DNA is TGCAGCGTCCTCGCCTCCTTCAGCACAGATACGCAGTATTTT. The J gene is TRBJ2-3, the V gene TRBV29-1; D remains unclear. Trimming cost V 6 bases and J 0 bases, with 13 bases left between them. The CDR3 runs 14 residues. Germline V gene lookup returns CDR1 SQVTM and CDR2 ANQGSEA.

This rearrangement joins TRBV20-1 to TRBJ2-3; TRBD1 matches 8 bases. The CDR3 length is 14 residues. The ends lost 4 bases at V and 4 bases at J; junction bases unmatched: 7. CDR1 is DFQATT and CDR2 is SNEGSKA in the germline V gene (reference sequence). As DNA, the CDR3 is TGCAGTGCTAACAACAGGGGGGAGGCAGATACGCAGTATTTT. This sequence encodes CSANNRGEADTQYF.

The rearrangement joins TRBV30 to TRBJ2-1; D ambiguous. CDR3 length: 11 amino acids. Germline V gene lookup returns CDR1 GTSNPN and CDR2 SVGIG (reference sequence). V was cut by 2 bases and J by 9 bases, with 8 bases left in between. This CDR3 reads CAWSLGGEQFF. CDR3 nucleotides: TGTGCCTGGAGTCTGGGCGGTGAGCAGTTCTTC.

The chain links TRBV20-1 to TRBJ2-2; no firm D call. Germline-derived CDR1 and CDR2 are DFQATT and SNEGSKA (reference sequence). The CDR3 loop spans 13 amino acids. V was shortened by 6 bases and J by 4 bases, with 12 bases between the two germline ends. In nucleotides, the CDR3 is TGCAGTGCCTTCAGGCCGGCCACCGGGGAGCTGTTTTTT. This sequence encodes CSAFRPATGELFF.

The rearrangement links TRBV7-9 to TRBJ2-3, with D perhaps TRBD2 (6 bases). Deletions cut 1 base from V and 3 bases from J, with 14 bases between. This CDR3 has 16 residues. From germline, CDR1 is SEHNR and CDR2 FQNEAQ (reference sequence). The DNA for the CDR3 is TGTGCCAGCAGCTTAGAGATGTTAGCGGAGACAGATACGCAGTATTTT. This translates into CASSLEMLAETDTQYF. Complete variable domain (other parts from reference TRBV7-9 and TRBJ2-3): DTGVSQNPRHKITKRGQNVTFRCDPISEHNRLYWYRQTLGQGPEFLTYFQNEAQLEKSRLLSDRFSAERPKGSFSTLEIQRTEQGDSAMYLCASSLEMLAETDTQYFGPGTRLTVL.

This CDR3 is CASRALSGGGNEQFF. The CDR3 nucleotides are TGTGCCAGCAGGGCCTTAAGCGGGGGGGGCAATGAGCAGTTCTTC. The J gene is TRBJ2-1, the V gene TRBV6-2 or TRBV6-3; 10 bases line up with TRBD2. Losses at the gene ends were 6 bases for V and 6 bases for J; bases not matched to a gene: 8. The length of the CDR3 is 15 residues. The germline V gene has CDR1 MNHEY and CDR2 SVGEGT.

The genes are TRBV9 and TRBJ1-2; TRBD1 agrees at 8 bases. V gave up 3 bases and J gave up 4 bases; unmatched junction bases: 8. This CDR3 is built from 15 residues. From germline, CDR1 is SGDLS and CDR2 YYNGEE. As DNA, the CDR3 is TGTGCCAGCAGCGAAGTCCCCGGACAGGGCTATGGCTACACCTTC. This codes for CASSEVPGQGYGYTF.

This chain joins TRBV29-1 and TRBJ1-1, with 8 bases aligning to TRBD1. V lost 1 base to trimming and J lost 3 bases; unmatched junction nucleotides: 4. This CDR3 spans 14 amino acids. From germline, CDR1 is SQVTM and CDR2 ANQGSEA. The CDR3 nucleotides are TGCAGCGTTGAAGTCAGGGGGCGGCACACTGAAGCTTTCTTT. Protein: CSVEVRGRHTEAFF. Using reference TRBV29-1 and TRBJ1-1 for the parts outside the CDR3, the full variable domain is SAVISQKPSRDICQRGTSLTIQCQVDSQVTMMFWYRQQPGQSLTLIATANQGSEATYESGFVIDKFPISRPNLTFSTLTVSNMSPEDSSIYLCSVEVRGRHTEAFFGQGTRLTVV.

The V gene is TRBV30, the J gene TRBJ2-2, with no clear D. The CDR3 spans 13 residues. The V and J ends lost 2 bases and 6 bases respectively, with 10 bases between them. Germline CDR1 GTSNPN, CDR2 SVGIG (reference sequence). The CDR3 nucleotides read TGTGCCTGGAGTCCTTTTACGGCCGGGGAGCTGTTTTTT. Protein: CAWSPFTAGELFF.

This clonotype has a single count. The chain is built from TRBV2 and TRBJ1-4; weak D call: TRBD1 (5 bases). The V end was cut by 5 bases, the J end by 6 bases, with 16 bases between. The CDR3 is 15 amino acids. The germline V gene has CDR1 SNHLY and CDR2 FYNNEI. CDR3 amino acids: CASSLAVLGDEKLFF. In nucleotides, the CDR3 is TGTGCCAGCAGTTTGGCAGTCCTGGGGGATGAAAAACTGTTTTTT. The whole variable domain, filled in from reference TRBV2 and TRBJ1-4, reads EPEVTQTPSHQVTQMGQEVILRCVPISNHLYFYWYRQILGQKVEFLVSFYNNEISEKSEIFDDQFSVERPDGSNFTLKIRSTKLEDSAMYFCASSLAVLGDEKLFFGSGTQLSVL.